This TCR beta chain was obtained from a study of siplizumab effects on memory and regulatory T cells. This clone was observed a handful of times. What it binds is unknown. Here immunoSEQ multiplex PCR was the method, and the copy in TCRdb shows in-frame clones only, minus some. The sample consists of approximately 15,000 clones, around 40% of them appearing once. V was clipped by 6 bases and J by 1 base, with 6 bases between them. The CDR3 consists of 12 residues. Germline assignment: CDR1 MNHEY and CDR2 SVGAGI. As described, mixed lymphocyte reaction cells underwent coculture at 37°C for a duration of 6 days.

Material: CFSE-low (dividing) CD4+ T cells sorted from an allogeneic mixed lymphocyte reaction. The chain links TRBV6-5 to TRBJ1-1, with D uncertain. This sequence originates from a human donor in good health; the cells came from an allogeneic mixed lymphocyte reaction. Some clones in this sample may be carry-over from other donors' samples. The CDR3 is CASRLGNTEAFF. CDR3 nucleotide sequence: TGTGCCAGCAGATTGGGGAACACTGAAGCTTTCTTT.